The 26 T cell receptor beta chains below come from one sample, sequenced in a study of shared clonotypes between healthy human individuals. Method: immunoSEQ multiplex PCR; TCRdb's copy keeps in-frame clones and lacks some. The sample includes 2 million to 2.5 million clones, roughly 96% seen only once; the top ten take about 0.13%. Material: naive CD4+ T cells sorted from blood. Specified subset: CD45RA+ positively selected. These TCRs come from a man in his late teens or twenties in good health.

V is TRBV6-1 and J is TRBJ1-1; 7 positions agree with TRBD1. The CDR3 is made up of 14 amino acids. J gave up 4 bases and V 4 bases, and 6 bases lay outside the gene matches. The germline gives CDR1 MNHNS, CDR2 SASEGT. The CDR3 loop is CASSGGRQGTEAFF. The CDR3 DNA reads TGTGCCAGCAGTGGGGGGAGACAGGGCACTGAAGCTTTCTTT.

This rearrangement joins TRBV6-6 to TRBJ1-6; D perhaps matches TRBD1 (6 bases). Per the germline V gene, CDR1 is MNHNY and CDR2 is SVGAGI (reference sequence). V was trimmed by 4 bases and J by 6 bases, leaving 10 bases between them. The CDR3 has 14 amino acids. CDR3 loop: CASSWVGGNSPLHF. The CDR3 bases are TGTGCCAGCAGTTGGGTAGGGGGTAATTCACCCCTCCACTTT.

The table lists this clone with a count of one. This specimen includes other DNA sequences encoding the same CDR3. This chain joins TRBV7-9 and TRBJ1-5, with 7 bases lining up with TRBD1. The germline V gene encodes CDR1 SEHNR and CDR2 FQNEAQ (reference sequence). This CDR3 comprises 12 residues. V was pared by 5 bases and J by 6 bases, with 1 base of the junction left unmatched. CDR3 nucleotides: TGTGCCAGCAGCCGGGACAGTCAGCCCCAGCATTTT. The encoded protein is CASSRDSQPQHF.

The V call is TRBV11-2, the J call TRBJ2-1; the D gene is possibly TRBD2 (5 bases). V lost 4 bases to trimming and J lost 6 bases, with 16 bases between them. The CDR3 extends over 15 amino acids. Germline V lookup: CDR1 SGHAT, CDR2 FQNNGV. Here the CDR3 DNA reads TGTGCCAGCAGCTATGAGGGAACGGGTGGCAATGAGCAGTTCTTC. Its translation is CASSYEGTGGNEQFF.

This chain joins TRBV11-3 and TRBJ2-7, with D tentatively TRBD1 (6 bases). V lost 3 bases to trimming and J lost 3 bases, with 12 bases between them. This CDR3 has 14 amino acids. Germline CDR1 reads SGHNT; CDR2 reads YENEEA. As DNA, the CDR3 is TGTGCCAGCAGCTTGCCCGGACAGATCTACGAGCAGTACTTC. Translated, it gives CASSLPGQIYEQYF.

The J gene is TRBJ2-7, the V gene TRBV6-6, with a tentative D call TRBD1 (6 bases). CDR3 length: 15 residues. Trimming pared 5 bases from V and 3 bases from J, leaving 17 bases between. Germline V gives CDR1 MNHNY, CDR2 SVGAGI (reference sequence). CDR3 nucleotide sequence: TGTGCCAGCAGTCCCACCGAAGGGGGAAACTACGAGCAGTACTTC. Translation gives CASSPTEGGNYEQYF.

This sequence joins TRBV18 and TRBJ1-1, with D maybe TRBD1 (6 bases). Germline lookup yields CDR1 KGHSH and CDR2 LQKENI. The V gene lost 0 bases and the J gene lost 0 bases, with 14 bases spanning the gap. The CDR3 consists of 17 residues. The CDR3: CASSPPVSGVMNTEAFF. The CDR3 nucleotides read TGTGCCAGCTCACCACCGGTTTCAGGGGTCATGAACACTGAAGCTTTCTTT. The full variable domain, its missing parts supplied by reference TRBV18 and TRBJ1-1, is NAGVMQNPRHLVRRRGQEARLRCSPMKGHSHVYWYRQLPEEGLKFMVYLQKENIIDESGMPKERFSAEFPKEGPSILRIQQVVRGDSAAYFCASSPPVSGVMNTEAFFGQGTRLTVV.

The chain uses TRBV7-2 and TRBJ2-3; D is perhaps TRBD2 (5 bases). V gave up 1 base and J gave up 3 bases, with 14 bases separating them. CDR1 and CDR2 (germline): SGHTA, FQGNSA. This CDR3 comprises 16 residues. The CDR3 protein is CASSLVGASGTDTQYF. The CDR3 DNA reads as TGTGCCAGCAGCTTAGTCGGTGCCTCGGGGACAGATACGCAGTATTTT.

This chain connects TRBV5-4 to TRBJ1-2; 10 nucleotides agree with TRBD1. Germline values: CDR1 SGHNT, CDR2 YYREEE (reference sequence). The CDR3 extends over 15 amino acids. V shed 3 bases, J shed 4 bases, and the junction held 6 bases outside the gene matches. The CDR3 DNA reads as TGTGCCAGCAGCTCAGGACAGGGGGGAAGCTATGGCTACACCTTC. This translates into CASSSGQGGSYGYTF.

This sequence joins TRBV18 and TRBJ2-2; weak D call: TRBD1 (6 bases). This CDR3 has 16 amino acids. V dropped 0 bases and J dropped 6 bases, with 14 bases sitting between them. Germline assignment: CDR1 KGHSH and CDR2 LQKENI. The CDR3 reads CASSPPNREGAGELFF. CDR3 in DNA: TGTGCCAGCTCACCACCGAACAGGGAAGGCGCCGGGGAGCTGTTTTTT.

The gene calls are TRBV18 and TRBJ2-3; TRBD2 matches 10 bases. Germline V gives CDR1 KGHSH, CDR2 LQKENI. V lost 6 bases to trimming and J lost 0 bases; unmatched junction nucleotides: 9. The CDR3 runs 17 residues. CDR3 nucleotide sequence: TGTGCCAGCTCCCCCCTCCTTAGCGGGGGGAGCACAGATACGCAGTATTTT. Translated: CASSPLLSGGSTDTQYF. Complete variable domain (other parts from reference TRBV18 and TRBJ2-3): NAGVMQNPRHLVRRRGQEARLRCSPMKGHSHVYWYRQLPEEGLKFMVYLQKENIIDESGMPKERFSAEFPKEGPSILRIQQVVRGDSAAYFCASSPLLSGGSTDTQYFGPGTRLTVL.

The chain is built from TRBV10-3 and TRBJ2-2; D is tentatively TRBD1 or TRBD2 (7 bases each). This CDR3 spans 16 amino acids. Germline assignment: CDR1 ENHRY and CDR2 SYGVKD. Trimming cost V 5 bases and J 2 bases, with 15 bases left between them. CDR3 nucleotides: TGTGCCATCAGTCCCAGGGGGGGACCCAACACCGGGGAGCTGTTTTTT. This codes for CAISPRGGPNTGELFF.

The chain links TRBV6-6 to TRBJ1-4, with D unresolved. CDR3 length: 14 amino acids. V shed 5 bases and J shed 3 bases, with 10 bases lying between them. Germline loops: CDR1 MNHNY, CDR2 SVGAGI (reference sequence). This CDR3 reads CASSKADSNEKLFF. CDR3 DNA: TGTGCCAGCAGTAAGGCCGACTCTAATGAAAAACTGTTTTTT.

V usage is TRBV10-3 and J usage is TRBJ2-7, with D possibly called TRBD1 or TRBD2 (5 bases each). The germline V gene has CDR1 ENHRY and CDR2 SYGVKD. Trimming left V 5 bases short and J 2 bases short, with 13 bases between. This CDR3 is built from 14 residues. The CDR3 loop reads CAISPGTSTYEQYF. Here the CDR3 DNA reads TGTGCCATCAGTCCCGGGACCAGCACCTACGAGCAGTACTTC.

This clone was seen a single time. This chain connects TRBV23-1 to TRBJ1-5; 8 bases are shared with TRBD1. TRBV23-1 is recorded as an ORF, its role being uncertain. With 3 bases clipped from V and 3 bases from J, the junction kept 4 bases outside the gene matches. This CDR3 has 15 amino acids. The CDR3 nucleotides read TGCGCCAGCAGTCATAGGGGACAGGTCAATCAGCCCCAGCATTTT. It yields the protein CASSHRGQVNQPQHF.

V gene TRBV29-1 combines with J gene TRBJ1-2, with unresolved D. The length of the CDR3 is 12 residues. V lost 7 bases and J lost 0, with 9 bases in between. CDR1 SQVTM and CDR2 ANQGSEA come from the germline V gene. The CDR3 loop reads CSGRAANYGYTF. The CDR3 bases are TGCAGCGGGCGGGCGGCTAACTATGGCTACACCTTC.

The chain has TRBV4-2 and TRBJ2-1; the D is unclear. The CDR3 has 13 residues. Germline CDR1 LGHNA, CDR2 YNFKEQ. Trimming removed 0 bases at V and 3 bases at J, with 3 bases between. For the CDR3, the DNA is TGTGCCAGCAGCCAAGAAGTCTACAATGAGCAGTTCTTC. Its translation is CASSQEVYNEQFF.

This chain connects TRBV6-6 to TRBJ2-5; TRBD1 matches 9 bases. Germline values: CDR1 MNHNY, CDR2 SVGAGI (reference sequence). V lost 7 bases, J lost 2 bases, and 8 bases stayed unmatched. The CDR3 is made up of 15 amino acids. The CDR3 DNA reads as TGTGCCAGCAATCCGGCGGGACAGGGACAAGAGACCCAGTACTTC. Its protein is CASNPAGQGQETQYF.

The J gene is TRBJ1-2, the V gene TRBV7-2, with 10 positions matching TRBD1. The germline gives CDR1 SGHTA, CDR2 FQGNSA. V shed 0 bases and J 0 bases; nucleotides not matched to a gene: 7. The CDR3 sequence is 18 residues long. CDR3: CASSLAQGQGRANYGYTF. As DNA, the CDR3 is TGTGCCAGCAGCTTAGCGCAGGGACAGGGGAGGGCTAACTATGGCTACACCTTC. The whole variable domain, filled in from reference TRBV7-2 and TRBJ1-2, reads GAGVSQSPSNKVTEKGKDVELRCDPISGHTALYWYRQSLGQGLEFLIYFQGNSAPDKSGLPSDRFSAERTGGSVSTLTIQRTQQEDSAVYLCASSLAQGQGRANYGYTFGSGTRLTVV.

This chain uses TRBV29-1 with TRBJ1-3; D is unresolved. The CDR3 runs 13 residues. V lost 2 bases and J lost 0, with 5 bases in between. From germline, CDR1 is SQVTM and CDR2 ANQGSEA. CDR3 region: CSVELASGNTIYF. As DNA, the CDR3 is TGCAGCGTTGAACTAGCCTCTGGAAACACCATATATTTT.

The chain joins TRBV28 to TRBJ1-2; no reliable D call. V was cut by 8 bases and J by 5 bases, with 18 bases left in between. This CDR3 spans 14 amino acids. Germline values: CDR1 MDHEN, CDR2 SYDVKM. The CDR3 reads CASRGTPYAYGYTF. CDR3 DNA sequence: TGTGCCAGCCGGGGTACTCCTTATGCATATGGCTACACCTTC.

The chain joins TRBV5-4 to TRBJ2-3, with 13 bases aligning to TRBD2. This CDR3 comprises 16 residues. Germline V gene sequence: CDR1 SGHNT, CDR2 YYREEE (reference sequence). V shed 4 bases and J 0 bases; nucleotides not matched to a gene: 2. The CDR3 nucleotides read TGTGCCAGCAGCCGGGGACTAGCGGGGAGCACAGATACGCAGTATTTT. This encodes CASSRGLAGSTDTQYF.

CDR3 protein: CASSRTPGQGYNEQFF. The CDR3 DNA reads TGTGCCAGCAGCCGCACCCCGGGACAGGGCTACAATGAGCAGTTCTTC. The rearrangement uses TRBV28 and TRBJ2-1, with TRBD1 matching over 9 bases. CDR1 and CDR2 (germline): MDHEN, SYDVKM. CDR3 length: 16 amino acids. After removal of 6 bases from V and 3 bases from J, the junction contained 9 bases not matched to a gene.

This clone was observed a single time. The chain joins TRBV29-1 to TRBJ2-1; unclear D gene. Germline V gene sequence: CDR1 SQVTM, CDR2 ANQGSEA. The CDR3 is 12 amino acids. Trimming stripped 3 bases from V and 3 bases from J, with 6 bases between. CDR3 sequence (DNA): TGCAGCGTTGATGCACTCTACAATGAGCAGTTCTTC. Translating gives CSVDALYNEQFF.

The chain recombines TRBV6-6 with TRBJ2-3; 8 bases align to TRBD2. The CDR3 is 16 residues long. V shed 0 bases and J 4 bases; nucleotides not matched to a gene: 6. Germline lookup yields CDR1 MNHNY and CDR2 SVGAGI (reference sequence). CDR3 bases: TGTGCCAGCAGTTACTCGGCGGGGGGTGTGGCAGATACGCAGTATTTT. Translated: CASSYSAGGVADTQYF.

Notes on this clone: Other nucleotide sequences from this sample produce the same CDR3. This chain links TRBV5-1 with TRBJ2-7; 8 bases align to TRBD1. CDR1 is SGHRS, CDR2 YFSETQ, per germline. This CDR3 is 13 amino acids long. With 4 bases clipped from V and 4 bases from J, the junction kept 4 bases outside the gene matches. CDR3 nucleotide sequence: TGCGCCAGCAGCCCGGGACAGGTATACGAGCAGTACTTC. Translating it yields CASSPGQVYEQYF.